Presented here are 5 T cell receptor beta chains from one specimen sequenced in a study of vaccination effects on CD4 cells after COVID-19. Their antigen targets remain unknown. Under the ViraFEST assay, PBMC were stimulated with viral peptide pools so that antigen-specific CD4+ T cells expanded. Sequencing was performed afterwards. A roughly 11-day culture period preceded the isolation of CD4+ T cells. The person was diagnosed with PCR-confirmed SARS-CoV-2 infection between March and December 2020. Generated by immunoSEQ multiplex PCR, the TCRdb table keeps only in-frame clones and is missing some. The data contain 55,000 to 90,000 clones, over 65% of them singletons. Source: CD4+ T cells from PBMCs cultured with HIV peptides, taken before COVID-19 vaccination. The sample's subset: HIV-1 Nef peptide pool negative control/reference culture. These receptor sequences come from a human donor who had a prior SARS-CoV-2 infection.

The V gene is TRBV11-3, the J gene TRBJ2-1; tentative D call: TRBD2 (5 bases). Germline CDR1 is SGHNT and CDR2 is YENEEA. V lost 5 bases and J 0 bases, leaving 8 bases between the germline ends. This CDR3 is 14 amino acids long. CDR3 DNA: TGTGCCAGCAGCGCCCGGGACTCCTACAATGAGCAGTTCTTC. It encodes CASSARDSYNEQFF.

A single count supports this clone. The rearrangement joins TRBV7-2 to TRBJ2-3; the D gene is possibly TRBD1 (6 bases). The germline CDR1 and CDR2 sequences are SGHTA and FQGNSA. V lost 1 base and J lost 2, with 16 bases in between. The CDR3 length is 17 residues. The CDR3 loop is CASSLVPQGPNTDTQYF. CDR3 DNA: TGTGCCAGCAGCTTAGTGCCACAGGGACCTAACACAGATACGCAGTATTTT.

V and J are TRBV7-6 and TRBJ2-5; a possible D gene is TRBD2 (6 bases). Per germline, CDR1 SGHVS and CDR2 FNYEAQ. The CDR3 is made up of 17 amino acids. V was shortened by 5 bases and J by 4 bases, with 23 bases between the two germline ends. The CDR3 sequence: CASSRRVSGIELETQYF. The CDR3 nucleotides are TGTGCCAGCAGCAGGAGGGTCAGCGGCATTGAATTAGAGACCCAGTACTTC.

This clone came up a few times. The CDR3 is CASSSRTSGGSYNEQFF. For the CDR3, the DNA is TGTGCCAGCAGCTCACGGACTAGCGGGGGATCCTACAATGAGCAGTTCTTC. This sequence joins TRBV11-3 and TRBJ2-1; 13 bases are shared with TRBD2. CDR1 is SGHNT, CDR2 YENEEA, per germline. The CDR3 length is 17 residues. The V segment lost 4 bases and the J segment 1 base; nucleotides outside the gene matches: 4. Drawing the rest from reference TRBV11-3 and TRBJ2-1, the complete variable domain is EAGVVQSPRYKIIEKKQPVAFWCNPISGHNTLYWYLQNLGQGPELLIRYENEEAVDDSQLPKDRFSAERLKGVDSTLKIQPAELGDSAVYLCASSSRTSGGSYNEQFFGPGTRLTVL.

The CDR3 loop reads CASSQGARSTNTEAFF. The DNA for the CDR3 is TGCGCCAGCAGCCAAGGTGCACGATCCACGAACACTGAAGCTTTCTTT. This chain connects TRBV4-1 to TRBJ1-1, with D hard to call. This CDR3 spans 16 amino acids. The V gene lost 1 base and the J gene lost 1 base, with 13 bases spanning the gap. Germline V lookup: CDR1 MGHRA, CDR2 YSYEKL.